The clone carrying this TCR beta chain has at least ten counts. What it binds is not known. The CDR3 contains 16 residues. The germline V and J ends were trimmed by 5 bases and 0 bases, with 14 bases remaining between them. These data originate in a study of spatial heterogeneity in lung cancer. Study-level results: One measure, the expanded intratumoral alpha and beta TCR count, tracked tumor mutation counts.

The time point denotes: sample taken at primary tumor resection. MiXCR, applied by TCRdb to the 5' RACE reads, yields one record per CDR3 protein. The repertoire includes some 5,500 distinct CDR3 sequences, 14% of them detected once, and approximately 10% sits in the top ten. The chain uses TRBV12-3 or TRBV12-4 and TRBJ2-1; perhaps D is TRBD1 or TRBD2 (5 bases each). The sequences come from lung tumor tissue, collected at surgery. The clonotype was recovered from a male donor with early-stage non-small cell lung cancer. CDR3 DNA: TGTGCCAGCAGTGCCCGGGACGCAAGCTCCTACAATGAGCAGTTCTTC. Its protein is CASSARDASSYNEQFF.